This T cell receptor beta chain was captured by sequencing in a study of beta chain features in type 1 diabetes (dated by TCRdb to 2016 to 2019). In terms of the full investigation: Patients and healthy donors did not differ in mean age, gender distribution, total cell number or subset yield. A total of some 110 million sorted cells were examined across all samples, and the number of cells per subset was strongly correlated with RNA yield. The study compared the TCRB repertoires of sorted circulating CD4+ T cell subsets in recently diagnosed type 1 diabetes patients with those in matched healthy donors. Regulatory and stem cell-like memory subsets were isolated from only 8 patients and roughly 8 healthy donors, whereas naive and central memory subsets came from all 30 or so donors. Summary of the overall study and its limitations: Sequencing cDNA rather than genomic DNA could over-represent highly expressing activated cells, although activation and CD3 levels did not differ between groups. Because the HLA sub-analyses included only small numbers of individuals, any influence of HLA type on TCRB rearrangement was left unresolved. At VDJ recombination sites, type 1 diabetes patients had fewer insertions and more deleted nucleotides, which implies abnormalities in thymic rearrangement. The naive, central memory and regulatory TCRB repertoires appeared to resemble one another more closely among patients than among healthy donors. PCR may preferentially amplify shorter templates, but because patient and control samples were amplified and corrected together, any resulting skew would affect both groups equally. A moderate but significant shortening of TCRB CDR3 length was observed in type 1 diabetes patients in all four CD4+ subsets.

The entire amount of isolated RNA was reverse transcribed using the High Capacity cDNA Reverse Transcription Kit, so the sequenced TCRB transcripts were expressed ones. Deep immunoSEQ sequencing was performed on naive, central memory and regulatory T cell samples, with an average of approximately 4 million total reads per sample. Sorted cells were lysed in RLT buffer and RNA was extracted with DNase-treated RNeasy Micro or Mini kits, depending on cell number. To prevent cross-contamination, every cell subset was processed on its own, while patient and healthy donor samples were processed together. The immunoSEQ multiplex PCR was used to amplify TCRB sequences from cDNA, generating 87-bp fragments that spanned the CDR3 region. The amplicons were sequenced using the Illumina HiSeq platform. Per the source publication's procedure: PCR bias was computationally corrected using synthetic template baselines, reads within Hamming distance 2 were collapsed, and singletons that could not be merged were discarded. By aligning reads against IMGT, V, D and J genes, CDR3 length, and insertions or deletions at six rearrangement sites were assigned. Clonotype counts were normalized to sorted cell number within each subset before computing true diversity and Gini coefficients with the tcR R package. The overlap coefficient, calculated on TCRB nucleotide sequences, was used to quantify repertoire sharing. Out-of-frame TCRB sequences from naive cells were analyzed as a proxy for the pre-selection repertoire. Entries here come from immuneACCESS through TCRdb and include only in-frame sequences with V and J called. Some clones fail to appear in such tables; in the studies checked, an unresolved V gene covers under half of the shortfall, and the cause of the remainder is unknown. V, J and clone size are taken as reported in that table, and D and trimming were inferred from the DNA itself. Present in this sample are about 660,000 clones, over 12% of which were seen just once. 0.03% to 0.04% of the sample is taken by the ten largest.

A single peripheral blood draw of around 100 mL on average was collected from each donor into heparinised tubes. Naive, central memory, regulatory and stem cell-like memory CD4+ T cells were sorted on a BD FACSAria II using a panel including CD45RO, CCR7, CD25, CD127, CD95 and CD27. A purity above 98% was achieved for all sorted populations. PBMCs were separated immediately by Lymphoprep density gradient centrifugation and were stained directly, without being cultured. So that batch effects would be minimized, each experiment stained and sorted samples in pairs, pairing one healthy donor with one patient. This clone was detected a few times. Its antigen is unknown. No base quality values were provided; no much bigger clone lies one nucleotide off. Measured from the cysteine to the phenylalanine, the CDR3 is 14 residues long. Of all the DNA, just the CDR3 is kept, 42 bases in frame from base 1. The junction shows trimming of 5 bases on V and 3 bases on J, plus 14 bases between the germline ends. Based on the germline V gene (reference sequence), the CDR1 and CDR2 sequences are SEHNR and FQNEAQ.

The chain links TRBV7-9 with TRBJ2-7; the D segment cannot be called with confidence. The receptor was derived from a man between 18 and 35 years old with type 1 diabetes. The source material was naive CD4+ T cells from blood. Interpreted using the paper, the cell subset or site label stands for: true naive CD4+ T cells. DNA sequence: TGTGCCAGCAGCCCGGACGGCGGCCGCTACGAGCAGTACTTC. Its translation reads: CASSPDGGRYEQYF. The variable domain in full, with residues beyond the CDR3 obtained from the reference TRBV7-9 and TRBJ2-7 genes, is DTGVSQNPRHKITKRGQNVTFRCDPISEHNRLYWYRQTLGQGPEFLTYFQNEAQLEKSRLLSDRFSAERPKGSFSTLEIQRTEQGDSAMYLCASSPDGGRYEQYFGPGTRLTVT.